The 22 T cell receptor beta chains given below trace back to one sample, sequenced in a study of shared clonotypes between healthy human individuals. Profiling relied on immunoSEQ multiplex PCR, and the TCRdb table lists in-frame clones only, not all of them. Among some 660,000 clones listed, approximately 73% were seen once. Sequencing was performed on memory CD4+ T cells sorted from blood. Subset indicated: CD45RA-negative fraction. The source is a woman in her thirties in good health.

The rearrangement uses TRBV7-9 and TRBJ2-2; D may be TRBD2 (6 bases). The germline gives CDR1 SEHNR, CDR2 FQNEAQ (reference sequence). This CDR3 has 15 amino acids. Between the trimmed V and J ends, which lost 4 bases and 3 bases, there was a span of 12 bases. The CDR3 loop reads CASSSPSEHTGELFF. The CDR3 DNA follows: TGTGCCAGCAGCTCCCCTAGCGAGCACACCGGGGAGCTGTTTTTT.

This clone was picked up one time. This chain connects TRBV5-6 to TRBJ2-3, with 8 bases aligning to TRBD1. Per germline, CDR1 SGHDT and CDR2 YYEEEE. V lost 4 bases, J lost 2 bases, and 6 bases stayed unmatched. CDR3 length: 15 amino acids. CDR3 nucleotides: TGTGCCAGCAGCCTGGGACAGGTGAACACAGATACGCAGTATTTT. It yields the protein CASSLGQVNTDTQYF.

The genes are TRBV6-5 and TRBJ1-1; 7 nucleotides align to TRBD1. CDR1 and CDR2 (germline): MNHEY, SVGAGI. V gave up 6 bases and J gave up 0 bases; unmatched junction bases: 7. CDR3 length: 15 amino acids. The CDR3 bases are TGTGCCAGCAGCCGACAGACAGGGTTGAACACTGAAGCTTTCTTT. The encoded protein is CASSRQTGLNTEAFF.

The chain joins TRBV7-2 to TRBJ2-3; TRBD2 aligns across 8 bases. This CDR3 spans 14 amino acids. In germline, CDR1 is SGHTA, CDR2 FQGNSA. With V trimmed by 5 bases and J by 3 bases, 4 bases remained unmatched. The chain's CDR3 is CASSPGGRTDTQYF. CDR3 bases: TGTGCCAGCAGCCCCGGCGGGAGGACAGATACGCAGTATTTT.

As DNA, the CDR3 is TGTGCCAGCAGCCGAGATCTCTCTGGGGCCAACGTCCTGACTTTC. The encoded protein is CASSRDLSGANVLTF. V and J are TRBV6-6 and TRBJ2-6; no firm D call. Germline CDR1 and CDR2: MNHNY and SVGAGI (reference sequence). This CDR3 has 15 amino acids. V lost 6 bases and J 0 bases, leaving 9 bases between the germline ends.

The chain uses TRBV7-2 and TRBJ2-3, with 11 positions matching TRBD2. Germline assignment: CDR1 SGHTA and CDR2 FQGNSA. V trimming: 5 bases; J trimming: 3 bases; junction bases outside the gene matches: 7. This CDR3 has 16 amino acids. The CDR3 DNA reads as TGTGCCAGCAGCACCGTGGGGACTAGCGGTACAGATACGCAGTATTTT. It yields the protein CASSTVGTSGTDTQYF.

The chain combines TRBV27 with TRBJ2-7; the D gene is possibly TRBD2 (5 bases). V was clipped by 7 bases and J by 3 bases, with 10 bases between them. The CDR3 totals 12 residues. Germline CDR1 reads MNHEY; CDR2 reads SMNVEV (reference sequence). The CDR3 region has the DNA TGTGCCAGCAAGCGGCTTGGCTACGAGCAGTACTTC. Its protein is CASKRLGYEQYF.

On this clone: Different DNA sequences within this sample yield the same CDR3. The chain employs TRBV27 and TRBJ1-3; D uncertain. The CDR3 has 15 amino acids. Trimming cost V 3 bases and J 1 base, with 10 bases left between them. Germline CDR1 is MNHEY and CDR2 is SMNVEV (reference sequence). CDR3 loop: CASSLRRGSGNTIYF. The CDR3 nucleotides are TGTGCCAGCAGTTTGCGGAGAGGGTCTGGAAACACCATATATTTT.

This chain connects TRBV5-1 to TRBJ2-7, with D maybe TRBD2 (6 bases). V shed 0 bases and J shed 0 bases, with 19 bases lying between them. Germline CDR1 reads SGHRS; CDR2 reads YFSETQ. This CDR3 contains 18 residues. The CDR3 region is CASSLEHGVGRVSYEQYF. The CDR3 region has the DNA TGCGCCAGCAGCTTGGAACACGGGGTCGGGAGAGTCTCCTACGAGCAGTACTTC.

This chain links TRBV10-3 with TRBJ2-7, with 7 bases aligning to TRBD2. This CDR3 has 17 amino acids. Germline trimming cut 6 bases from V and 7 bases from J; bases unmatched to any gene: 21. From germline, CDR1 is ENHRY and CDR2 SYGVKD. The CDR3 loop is CAISDTSKAGVTWEQYF. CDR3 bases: TGTGCCATCAGCGATACTAGTAAGGCGGGAGTGACGTGGGAGCAGTACTTC.

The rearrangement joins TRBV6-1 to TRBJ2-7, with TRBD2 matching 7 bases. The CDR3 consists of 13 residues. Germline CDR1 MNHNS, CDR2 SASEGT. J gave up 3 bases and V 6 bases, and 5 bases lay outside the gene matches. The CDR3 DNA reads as TGTGCCAGCAGCCTAGCGGATGGCTACGAGCAGTACTTC. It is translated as CASSLADGYEQYF.

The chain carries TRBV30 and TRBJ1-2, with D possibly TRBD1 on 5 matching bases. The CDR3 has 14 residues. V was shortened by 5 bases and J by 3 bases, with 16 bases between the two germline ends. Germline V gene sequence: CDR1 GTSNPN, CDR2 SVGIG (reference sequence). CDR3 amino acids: CAWYAGGEHYGYTF. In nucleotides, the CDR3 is TGTGCCTGGTATGCGGGGGGGGAGCACTATGGCTACACCTTC.

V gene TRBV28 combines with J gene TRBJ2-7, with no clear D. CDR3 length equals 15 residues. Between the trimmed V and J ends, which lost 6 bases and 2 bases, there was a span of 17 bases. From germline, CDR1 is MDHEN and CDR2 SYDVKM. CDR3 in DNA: TGTGCCAGCAGCCAGAATTTCGGCCTGACCTACGAGCAGTACTTC. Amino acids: CASSQNFGLTYEQYF.

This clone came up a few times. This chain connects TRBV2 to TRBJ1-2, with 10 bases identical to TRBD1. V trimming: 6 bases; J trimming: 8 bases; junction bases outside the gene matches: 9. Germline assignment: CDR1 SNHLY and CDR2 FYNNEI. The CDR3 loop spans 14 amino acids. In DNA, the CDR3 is TGTGCCAGCAGCACCGGGACAGGGGTGTACGGCTACACCTTC. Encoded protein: CASSTGTGVYGYTF.

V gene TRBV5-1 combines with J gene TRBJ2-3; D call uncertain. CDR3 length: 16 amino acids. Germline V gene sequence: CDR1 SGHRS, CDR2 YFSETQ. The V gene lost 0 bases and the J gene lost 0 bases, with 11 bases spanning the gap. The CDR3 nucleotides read TGCGCCAGCAGCTTGGCCTCTGGGATTAGCACAGATACGCAGTATTTT. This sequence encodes CASSLASGISTDTQYF. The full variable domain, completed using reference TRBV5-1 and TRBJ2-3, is KAGVTQTPRYLIKTRGQQVTLSCSPISGHRSVSWYQQTPGQGLQFLFEYFSETQRNKGNFPGRFSGRQFSNSRSEMNVSTLELGDSALYLCASSLASGISTDTQYFGPGTRLTVL.

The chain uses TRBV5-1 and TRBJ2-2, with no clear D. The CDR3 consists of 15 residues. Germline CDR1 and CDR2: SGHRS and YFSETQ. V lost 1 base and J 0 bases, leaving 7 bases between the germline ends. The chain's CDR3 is CASSLWTTNTGELFF. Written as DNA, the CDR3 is TGCGCCAGCAGCTTGTGGACCACGAACACCGGGGAGCTGTTTTTT.

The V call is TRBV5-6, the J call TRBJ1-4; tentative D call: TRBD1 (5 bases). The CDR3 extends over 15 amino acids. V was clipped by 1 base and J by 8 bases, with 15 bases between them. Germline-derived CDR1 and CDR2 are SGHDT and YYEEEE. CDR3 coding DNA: TGTGCCAGCAGCTTGTCGTCCCCGGGGGAGGAAAAACTGTTTTTT. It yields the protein CASSLSSPGEEKLFF.

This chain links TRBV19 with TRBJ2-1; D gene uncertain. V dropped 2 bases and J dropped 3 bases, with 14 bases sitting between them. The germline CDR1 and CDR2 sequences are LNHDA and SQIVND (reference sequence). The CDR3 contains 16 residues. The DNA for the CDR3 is TGTGCCAGTAGTATATGGCAGGTCGGATTCTACAATGAGCAGTTCTTC. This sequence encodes CASSIWQVGFYNEQFF.

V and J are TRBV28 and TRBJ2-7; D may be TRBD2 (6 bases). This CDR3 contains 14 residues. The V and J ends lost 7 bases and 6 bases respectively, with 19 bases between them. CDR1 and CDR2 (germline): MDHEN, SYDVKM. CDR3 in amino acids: CASTPGRGSGEQYF. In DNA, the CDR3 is TGTGCCAGCACCCCGGGTCGGGGGAGCGGCGAGCAGTACTTC.

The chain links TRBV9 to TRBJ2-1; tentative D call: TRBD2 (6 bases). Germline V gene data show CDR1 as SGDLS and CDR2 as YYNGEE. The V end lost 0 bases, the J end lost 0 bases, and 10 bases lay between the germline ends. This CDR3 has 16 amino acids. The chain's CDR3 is CASSVVYGSSYNEQFF. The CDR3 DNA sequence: TGTGCCAGCAGCGTAGTCTACGGGAGCTCCTACAATGAGCAGTTCTTC.

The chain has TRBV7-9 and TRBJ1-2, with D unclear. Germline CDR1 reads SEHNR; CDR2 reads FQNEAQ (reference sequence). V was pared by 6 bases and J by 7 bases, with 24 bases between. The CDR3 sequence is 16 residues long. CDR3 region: CASRETGLSGMGGYTF. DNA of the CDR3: TGTGCCAGCAGAGAAACCGGGTTGTCGGGGATGGGTGGCTACACCTTC.

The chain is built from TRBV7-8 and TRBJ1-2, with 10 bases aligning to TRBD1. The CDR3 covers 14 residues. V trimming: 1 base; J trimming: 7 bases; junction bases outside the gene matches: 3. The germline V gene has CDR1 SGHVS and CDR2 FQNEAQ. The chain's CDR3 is CASSLGQGAGGYTF. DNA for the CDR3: TGTGCCAGCAGCTTAGGACAGGGGGCAGGTGGCTACACCTTC.